The 23 T cell receptor beta chains below all came from one sample that was sequenced in a study of blood T cell repertoires in COVID-19. Repertoires were generated with immunoSEQ multiplex PCR, while TCRdb's copy carries only in-frame clones and drops some. This sample has roughly 250,000 clones; 75% to 95% occur once, and the top ten carry over 1.5%. The sequencing sample was made of PBMCs or T cells enriched from blood (not recorded which). Receptors originate from a woman aged 18 to 35 who had recovered from COVID-19.

This sequence joins TRBV7-9 and TRBJ1-2; a possible D gene is TRBD1 (6 bases). The V gene lost 0 bases and the J gene lost 3 bases, with 8 bases spanning the gap. The CDR3 loop spans 14 amino acids. CDR1 and CDR2 from the germline V gene are SEHNR and FQNEAQ (reference sequence). In DNA, the CDR3 is TGTGCCAGCAGCTTAGCCGGGGGGCACTATGGCTACACCTTC. Residues: CASSLAGGHYGYTF. Based on the CDR3 plus reference TRBV7-9 and TRBJ1-2, the full variable domain is DTGVSQNPRHKITKRGQNVTFRCDPISEHNRLYWYRQTLGQGPEFLTYFQNEAQLEKSRLLSDRFSAERPKGSFSTLEIQRTEQGDSAMYLCASSLAGGHYGYTFGSGTRLTVV.

The chain is built from TRBV19 and TRBJ2-5, with TRBD2 as a possible D gene (6 bases). CDR3 length: 14 residues. Germline assignment: CDR1 LNHDA and CDR2 SQIVND (reference sequence). Trimming removed 10 bases at V and 1 base at J, with 16 bases between. Here the CDR3 DNA reads TGTGCCACCAACAACGGGGGAAGCCAAGAGACCCAGTACTTC. Encoded protein: CATNNGGSQETQYF.

The J gene is TRBJ2-1, the V gene TRBV10-3; TRBD2 might be the D (6 bases). V dropped 6 bases and J dropped 3 bases, with 12 bases sitting between them. This CDR3 comprises 14 residues. CDR1 and CDR2 (germline): ENHRY, SYGVKD. The CDR3 sequence is CAISASRDYNEQFF. In DNA form, the CDR3 reads TGTGCCATCAGCGCGTCGCGGGACTACAATGAGCAGTTCTTC.

The rearrangement joins TRBV10-2 to TRBJ2-7, with 7 positions matching TRBD2. From germline, CDR1 is WSHSY and CDR2 SAAADI. There are 13 residues in the CDR3. The trim removed 4 bases at V and 0 bases at J, leaving 0 bases unmatched. This CDR3 reads CASSGGSSYEQYF. For the CDR3, the DNA is TGCGCCAGCAGTGGCGGGAGCTCCTACGAGCAGTACTTC.

The chain employs TRBV18 and TRBJ1-2, with TRBD1 matching over 7 bases. Per the germline V gene, CDR1 is KGHSH and CDR2 is LQKENI. V shed 5 bases and J 4 bases; nucleotides not matched to a gene: 7. There are 14 residues in the CDR3. This CDR3 reads CASSNGQEAYGYTF. The CDR3 DNA is TGTGCCAGCTCAAACGGACAGGAAGCCTATGGCTACACCTTC.

The V call is TRBV28, the J call TRBJ2-2; D is ambiguous. Germline loops: CDR1 MDHEN, CDR2 SYDVKM. CDR3 length: 14 residues. V was trimmed by 3 bases and J by 2 bases, leaving 7 bases between them. The CDR3 loop is CASSFVRNTGELFF. Here the CDR3 DNA reads TGTGCCAGCAGTTTTGTGAGAAACACCGGGGAGCTGTTTTTT.

This chain joins TRBV3-1 (or the pseudogene TRBV3-2) and TRBJ1-4; D remains ambiguous. Trimming removed 0 bases from V and 7 bases from J, with 12 bases in between. Germline V gene sequence: CDR1 LGHDT, CDR2 YNNKEL (reference sequence). This CDR3 has 15 amino acids. Here the CDR3 DNA reads TGTGCCAGCAGCCAAGAGTTCGGTGTTGCTGAAAAACTGTTTTTT. Translation gives CASSQEFGVAEKLFF.

The chain uses TRBV12-3 or TRBV12-4 and TRBJ2-3; D is perhaps TRBD2 (5 bases). This CDR3 spans 13 amino acids. V lost 2 bases and J 4 bases, leaving 7 bases between the germline ends. CDR3 in amino acids: CASSLTSADTQYF. The CDR3 coding sequence is TGTGCCAGCAGTTTAACTAGTGCAGATACGCAGTATTTT.

The V and J genes are TRBV18 and TRBJ2-1; TRBD2 aligns across 9 bases. Losses at the gene ends were 3 bases for V and 7 bases for J; bases not matched to a gene: 4. Germline CDR1 is KGHSH and CDR2 is LQKENI. The CDR3 is 14 residues long. The CDR3 protein is CASSPITSGNEQFF. The CDR3, as DNA: TGTGCCAGCTCACCGATTACTAGCGGGAATGAGCAGTTCTTC.

This sequence joins TRBV20-1 and TRBJ1-2; D is unclear. The germline gives CDR1 DFQATT, CDR2 SNEGSKA (reference sequence). CDR3 size: 11 residues. The ends were cut back, 6 bases at V and 7 bases at J, with 12 bases in the middle. Written as DNA, the CDR3 is TGCAGTGCCGAGAGTGGAGGTGGCTACACCTTC. The encoded protein is CSAESGGGYTF.

The chain joins TRBV7-6 to TRBJ2-5, with 11 bases matching TRBD2. The V segment lost 1 base and the J segment 3 bases; nucleotides outside the gene matches: 13. This CDR3 is built from 19 residues. In germline, CDR1 is SGHVS, CDR2 FNYEAQ. This CDR3 reads CASSLDSFSGLAVKETQYF. The CDR3 DNA reads as TGTGCCAGCAGCTTAGATAGTTTCTCGGGACTAGCGGTGAAAGAGACCCAGTACTTC.

This clone was observed a handful of times. V and J are TRBV28 and TRBJ1-3; D remains unclear. CDR1 and CDR2 from the germline V gene are MDHEN and SYDVKM. The CDR3 consists of 15 residues. Trimming stripped 2 bases from V and 3 bases from J, with 11 bases between. The CDR3: CASSLNVGGGNTIYF. The CDR3 bases are TGTGCCAGCAGTTTAAATGTGGGAGGTGGAAACACCATATATTTT.

The chain employs TRBV18 and TRBJ1-6, with D unclear. There are 15 residues in the CDR3. Germline-derived CDR1 and CDR2 are KGHSH and LQKENI. Trimming cost V 7 bases and J 0 bases, with 10 bases left between them. CDR3 region: CASFEQSSYNSPLHF. The CDR3 DNA is TGTGCCAGCTTTGAACAAAGCTCCTATAATTCACCCCTCCACTTT.

The rearrangement uses TRBV29-1 and TRBJ1-2; maybe TRBD1 (6 bases). V gave up 3 bases and J gave up 4 bases, with 12 bases separating them. The CDR3 covers 13 residues. The germline V gene encodes CDR1 SQVTM and CDR2 ANQGSEA. Here the CDR3 reads CSVESLGAYGYTF. The CDR3 DNA reads as TGCAGCGTTGAGTCACTGGGGGCCTATGGCTACACCTTC.

This clone was found a few times. One end of the junction is discordant with germline, which a read error may explain. The chain has TRBV7-7 and TRBJ2-2; 13 bases line up with TRBD2. Germline CDR1 reads SSHAT; CDR2 reads FNYEAQ (reference sequence). The CDR3 covers 18 residues. The CDR3 sequence: CASSPGLAGRVNTGELFF. CDR3 sequence (DNA): TGTGCTAGCAGCCCGGGACTAGCGGGAAGGGTGAACACCGGGGAGCTGTTTTTT.

The rearrangement uses TRBV24-1 and TRBJ1-5; perhaps TRBD1 as D (5 bases). The germline V gene encodes CDR1 KGHDR and CDR2 SFDVKD. V was trimmed by 4 bases and J by 3 bases, leaving 9 bases between them. The CDR3 has 14 residues. The CDR3 nucleotides are TGTGCCACCAGTGAATGGGGCTTCAATCAGCCCCAGCATTTT. Its translation is CATSEWGFNQPQHF.

The V gene is TRBV19, the J gene TRBJ2-2, with D possibly matching TRBD2 (5 bases). Per germline, CDR1 LNHDA and CDR2 SQIVND (reference sequence). V lost 5 bases to trimming and J lost 1 base, with 11 bases between them. This CDR3 is built from 15 residues. CDR3 coding DNA: TGTGCCAGTAGTGAGCGCCGGGGGAACACCGGGGAGCTGTTTTTT. Protein product: CASSERRGNTGELFF.

CDR3 sequence: CASSSAYNTEAFF. The CDR3 coding sequence is TGTGCCAGCAGTTCCGCCTACAACACTGAAGCTTTCTTT. The gene calls are TRBV6-5 and TRBJ1-1; unclear D gene. Trimming cost V 4 bases and J 2 bases, with 8 bases left between them. CDR1 MNHEY and CDR2 SVGAGI come from the germline V gene. The CDR3 has 13 residues.

This clone has more than one count but fewer than ten. The CDR3 here is CSATGLGRGNTIYF. The CDR3 DNA reads TGCAGCGCCACAGGGCTTGGGAGAGGAAACACCATATATTTT. The chain is built from TRBV29-1 and TRBJ1-3; D is possibly TRBD1 (6 bases). The ends were cut back, 7 bases at V and 4 bases at J, with 17 bases in the middle. The germline V gene has CDR1 SQVTM and CDR2 ANQGSEA. The CDR3 is made up of 14 amino acids.

The chain recombines TRBV6-5 with TRBJ1-6, with 7 nucleotides matching TRBD1. Per germline, CDR1 MNHEY and CDR2 SVGAGI. This CDR3 is built from 16 residues. J lost 6 bases, V lost 0 bases, and 5 bases had no gene match. CDR3 DNA: TGTGCCAGCAGTTACTCCCCAGGGGGACGTAATTCACCCCTCCACTTT. Protein: CASSYSPGGRNSPLHF.

Here the CDR3 reads CASSSKRVLRTEAFF. The CDR3 nucleotides read TGTGCCAGCAGTTCTAAGCGTGTACTACGGACTGAAGCTTTCTTT. The rearrangement joins TRBV27 to TRBJ1-1; D unresolved. The CDR3 contains 15 residues. CDR1 and CDR2 from the germline V gene are MNHEY and SMNVEV (reference sequence). Trimming stripped 4 bases from V and 5 bases from J, with 17 bases between.

The rearrangement uses TRBV12-3 or TRBV12-4 and TRBJ1-2; tentative D call: TRBD1 (6 bases). The CDR3 is 13 amino acids. V lost 2 bases to trimming and J lost 4 bases, with 8 bases between them. The CDR3 sequence is CASSLTGLYGYTF. In DNA, the CDR3 is TGTGCCAGCAGTTTAACAGGGCTCTATGGCTACACCTTC.

The chain carries TRBV4-2 and TRBJ2-2; TRBD1 matches at 7 bases. Germline CDR1 reads LGHNA; CDR2 reads YNFKEQ. Trimming took 6 bases from V and 6 from J; bases not matched to a gene: 13. This CDR3 contains 16 residues. The CDR3 DNA follows: TGTGCCAGCAGATCACCCGGGACAGAGTTCGCCGGGGAGCTGTTTTTT. Its translation: CASRSPGTEFAGELFF.